This T cell receptor (beta chain) was recorded in a study of T cell responses to AZD1222 COVID-19 vaccine. This CDR3 is 16 amino acids long. The V segment lost 2 bases and the J segment 8 bases; nucleotides outside the gene matches: 12. The germline V gene encodes CDR1 MGHRA and CDR2 YSYEKL. Clones were sequenced by immunoSEQ multiplex PCR, and TCRdb holds only the in-frame ones, with some missing. The sample shows more than 95,000 clones, 85% to 90% of them seen only once. The sample holds one count of this clone. V is TRBV4-1 and J is TRBJ2-1; 7 bases are a match to TRBD2. The TCR was taken from an adult who received the AZD1222 COVID-19 vaccine. The material sequenced was peripheral blood, taken 28 days after the second AZD1222 dose. CDR3 DNA sequence: TGCGCCAGCAGCCAATCCGGGGGAGGGCCTCCCCATGAGCAGTTCTTC. Its translation is CASSQSGGGPPHEQFF.